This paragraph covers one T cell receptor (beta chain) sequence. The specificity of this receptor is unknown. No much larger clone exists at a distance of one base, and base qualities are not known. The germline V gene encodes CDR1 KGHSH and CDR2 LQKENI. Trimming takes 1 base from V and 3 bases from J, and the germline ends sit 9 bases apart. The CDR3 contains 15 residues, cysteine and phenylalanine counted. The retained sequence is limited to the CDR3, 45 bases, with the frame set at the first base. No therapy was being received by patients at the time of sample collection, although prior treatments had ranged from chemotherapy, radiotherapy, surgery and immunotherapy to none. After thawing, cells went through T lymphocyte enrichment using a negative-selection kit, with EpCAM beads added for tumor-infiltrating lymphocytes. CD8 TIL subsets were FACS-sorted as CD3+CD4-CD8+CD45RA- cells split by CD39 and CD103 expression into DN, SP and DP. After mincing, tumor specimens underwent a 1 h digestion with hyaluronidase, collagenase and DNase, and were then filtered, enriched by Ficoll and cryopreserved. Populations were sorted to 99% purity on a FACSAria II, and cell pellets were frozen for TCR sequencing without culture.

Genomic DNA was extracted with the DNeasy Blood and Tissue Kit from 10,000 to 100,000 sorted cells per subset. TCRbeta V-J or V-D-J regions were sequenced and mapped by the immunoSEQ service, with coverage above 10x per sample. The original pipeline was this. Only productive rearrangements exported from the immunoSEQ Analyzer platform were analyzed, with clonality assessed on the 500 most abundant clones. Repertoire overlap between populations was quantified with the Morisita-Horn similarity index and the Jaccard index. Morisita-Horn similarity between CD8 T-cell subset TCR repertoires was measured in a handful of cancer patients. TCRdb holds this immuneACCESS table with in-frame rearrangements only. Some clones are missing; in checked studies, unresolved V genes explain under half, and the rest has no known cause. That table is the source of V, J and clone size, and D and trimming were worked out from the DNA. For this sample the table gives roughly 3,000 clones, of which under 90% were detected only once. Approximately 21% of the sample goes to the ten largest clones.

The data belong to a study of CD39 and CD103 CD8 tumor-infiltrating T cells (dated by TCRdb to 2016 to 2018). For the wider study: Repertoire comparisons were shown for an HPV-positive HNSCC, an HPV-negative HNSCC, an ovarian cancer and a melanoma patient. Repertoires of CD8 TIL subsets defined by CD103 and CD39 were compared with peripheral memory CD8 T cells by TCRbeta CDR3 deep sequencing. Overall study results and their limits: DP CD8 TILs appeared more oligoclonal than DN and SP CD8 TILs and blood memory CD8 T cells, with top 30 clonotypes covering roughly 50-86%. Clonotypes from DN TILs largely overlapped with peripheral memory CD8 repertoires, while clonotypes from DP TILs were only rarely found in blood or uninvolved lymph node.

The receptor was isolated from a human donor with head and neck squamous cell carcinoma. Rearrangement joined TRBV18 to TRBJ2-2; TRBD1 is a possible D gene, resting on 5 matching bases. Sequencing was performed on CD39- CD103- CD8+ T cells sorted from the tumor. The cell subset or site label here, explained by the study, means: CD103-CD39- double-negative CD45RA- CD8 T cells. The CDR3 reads CASSPLDTYTGELFF. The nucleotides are TGTGCCAGCTCACCACTGGACACTTACACCGGGGAGCTGTTTTTT.